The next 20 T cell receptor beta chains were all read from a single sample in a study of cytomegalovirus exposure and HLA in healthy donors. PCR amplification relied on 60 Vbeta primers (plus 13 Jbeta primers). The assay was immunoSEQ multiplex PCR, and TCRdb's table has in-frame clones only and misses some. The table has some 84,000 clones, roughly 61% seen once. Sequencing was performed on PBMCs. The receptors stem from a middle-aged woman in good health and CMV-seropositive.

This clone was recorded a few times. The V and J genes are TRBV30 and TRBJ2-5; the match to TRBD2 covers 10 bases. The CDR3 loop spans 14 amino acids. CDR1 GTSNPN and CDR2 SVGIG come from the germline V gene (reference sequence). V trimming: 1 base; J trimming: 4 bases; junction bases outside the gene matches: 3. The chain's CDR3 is CAWSELAGRETQYF. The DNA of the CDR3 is TGTGCCTGGAGTGAACTAGCGGGAAGAGAGACCCAGTACTTC.

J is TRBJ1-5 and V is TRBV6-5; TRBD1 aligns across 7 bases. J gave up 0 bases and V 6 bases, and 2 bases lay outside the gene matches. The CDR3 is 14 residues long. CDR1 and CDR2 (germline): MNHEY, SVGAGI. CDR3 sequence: CASSSGGSNQPQHF. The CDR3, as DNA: TGTGCCAGCAGCTCAGGGGGTAGCAATCAGCCCCAGCATTTT.

The CDR3 here is CASSRGLSRTEAFF. CDR3 coding DNA: TGCGCCAGCAGCCGAGGCCTCAGTCGGACTGAAGCTTTCTTT. This chain joins TRBV4-3 and TRBJ1-1, with no clear D. Germline lookup yields CDR1 LGHNA and CDR2 YSLEER. This CDR3 contains 14 residues. The V and J ends lost 4 bases and 5 bases respectively, with 14 bases between them.

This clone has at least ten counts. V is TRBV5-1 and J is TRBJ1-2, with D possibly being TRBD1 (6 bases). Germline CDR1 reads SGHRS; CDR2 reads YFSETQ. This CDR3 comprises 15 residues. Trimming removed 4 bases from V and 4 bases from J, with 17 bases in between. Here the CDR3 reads CASSPGGDTFYGYTF. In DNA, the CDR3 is TGCGCCAGCAGCCCCGGGGGGGACACCTTCTATGGCTACACCTTC. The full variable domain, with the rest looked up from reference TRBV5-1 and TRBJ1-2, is KAGVTQTPRYLIKTRGQQVTLSCSPISGHRSVSWYQQTPGQGLQFLFEYFSETQRNKGNFPGRFSGRQFSNSRSEMNVSTLELGDSALYLCASSPGGDTFYGYTFGSGTRLTVV.

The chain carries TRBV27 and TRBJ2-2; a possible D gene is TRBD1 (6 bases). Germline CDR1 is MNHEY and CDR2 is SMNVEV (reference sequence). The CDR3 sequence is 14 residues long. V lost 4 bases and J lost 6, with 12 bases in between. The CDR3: CASSSLGAAGELFF. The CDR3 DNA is TGTGCCAGCAGTTCCCTGGGGGCAGCCGGGGAGCTGTTTTTT.

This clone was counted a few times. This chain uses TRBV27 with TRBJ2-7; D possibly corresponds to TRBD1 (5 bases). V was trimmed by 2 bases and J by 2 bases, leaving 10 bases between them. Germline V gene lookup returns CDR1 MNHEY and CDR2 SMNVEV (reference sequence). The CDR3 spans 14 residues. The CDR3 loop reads CASSLKQAAYEQYF. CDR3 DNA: TGTGCCAGCAGTTTAAAACAGGCCGCCTACGAGCAGTACTTC.

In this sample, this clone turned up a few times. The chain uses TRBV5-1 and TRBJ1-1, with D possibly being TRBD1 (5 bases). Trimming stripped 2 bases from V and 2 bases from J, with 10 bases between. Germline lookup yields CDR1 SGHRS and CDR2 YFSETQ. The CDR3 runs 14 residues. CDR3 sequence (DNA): TGCGCCAGCAGCTTTTCCCAGGGTAACACTGAAGCTTTCTTT. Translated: CASSFSQGNTEAFF.

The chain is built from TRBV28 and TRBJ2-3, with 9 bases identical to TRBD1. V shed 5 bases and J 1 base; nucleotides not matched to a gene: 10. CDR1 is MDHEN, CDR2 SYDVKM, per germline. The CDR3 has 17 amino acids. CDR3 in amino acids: CASSPYRDRDGTDTQYF. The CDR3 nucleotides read TGTGCCAGCAGTCCGTACCGGGACAGGGACGGCACAGATACGCAGTATTTT.

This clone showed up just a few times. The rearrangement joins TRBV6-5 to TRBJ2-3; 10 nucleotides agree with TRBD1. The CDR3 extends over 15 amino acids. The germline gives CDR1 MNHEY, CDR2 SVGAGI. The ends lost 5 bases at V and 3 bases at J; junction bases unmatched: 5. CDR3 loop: CASSPPGQGTDTQYF. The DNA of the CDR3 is TGTGCCAGCAGTCCTCCGGGACAGGGGACAGATACGCAGTATTTT.

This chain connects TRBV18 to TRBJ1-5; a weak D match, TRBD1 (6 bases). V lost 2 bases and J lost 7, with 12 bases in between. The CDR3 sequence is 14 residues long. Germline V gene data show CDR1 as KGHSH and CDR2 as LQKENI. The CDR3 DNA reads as TGTGCCAGCTCACCAATGGGGGCAACCCAGCCCCAGCATTTT. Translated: CASSPMGATQPQHF.

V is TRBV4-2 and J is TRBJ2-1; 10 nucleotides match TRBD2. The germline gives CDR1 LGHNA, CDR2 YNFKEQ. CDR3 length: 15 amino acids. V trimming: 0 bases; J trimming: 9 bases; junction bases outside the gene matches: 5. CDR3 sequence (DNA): TGTGCCAGCAGCCAAGAAGCTAGCGGGAGCGGTGAGCAGTTCTTC. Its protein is CASSQEASGSGEQFF.

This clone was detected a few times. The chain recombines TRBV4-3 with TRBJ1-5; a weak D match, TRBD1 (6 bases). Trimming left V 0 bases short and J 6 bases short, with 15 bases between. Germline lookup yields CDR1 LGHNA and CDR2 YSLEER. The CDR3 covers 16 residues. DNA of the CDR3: TGCGCCAGCAGCCAAGAGGGCCCCGGCAGGGGTCAGCCCCAGCATTTT. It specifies CASSQEGPGRGQPQHF.

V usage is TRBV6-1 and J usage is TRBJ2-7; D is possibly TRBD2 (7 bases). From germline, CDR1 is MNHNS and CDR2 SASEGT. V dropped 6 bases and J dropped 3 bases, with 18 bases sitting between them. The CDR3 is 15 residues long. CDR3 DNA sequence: TGTGCCAGCAGGGTGCCGGGGGGCGGGAGCTACGAGCAGTACTTC. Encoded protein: CASRVPGGGSYEQYF.

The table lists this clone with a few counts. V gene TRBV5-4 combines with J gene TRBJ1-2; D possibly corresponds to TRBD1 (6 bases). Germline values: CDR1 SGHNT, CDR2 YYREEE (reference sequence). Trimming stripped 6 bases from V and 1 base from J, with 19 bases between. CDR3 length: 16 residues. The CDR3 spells CASNDPRQDRNYGYTF. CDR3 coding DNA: TGTGCCAGCAACGACCCACGACAGGACCGTAACTATGGCTACACCTTC.

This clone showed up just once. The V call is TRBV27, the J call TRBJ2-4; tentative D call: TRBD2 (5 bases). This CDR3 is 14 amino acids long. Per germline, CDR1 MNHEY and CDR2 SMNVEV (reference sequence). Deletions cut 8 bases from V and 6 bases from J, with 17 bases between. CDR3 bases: TGTGCCAGCCTGCTGGACGGGGTAGCAAACATTCAGTACTTC. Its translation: CASLLDGVANIQYF.

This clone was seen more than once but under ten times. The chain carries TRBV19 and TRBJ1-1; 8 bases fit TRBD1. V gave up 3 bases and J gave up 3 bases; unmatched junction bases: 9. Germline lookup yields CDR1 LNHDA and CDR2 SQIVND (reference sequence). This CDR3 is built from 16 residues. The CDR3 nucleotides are TGTGCCAGTAGTATCCGGGGACAGGCAAAATACACTGAAGCTTTCTTT. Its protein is CASSIRGQAKYTEAFF.

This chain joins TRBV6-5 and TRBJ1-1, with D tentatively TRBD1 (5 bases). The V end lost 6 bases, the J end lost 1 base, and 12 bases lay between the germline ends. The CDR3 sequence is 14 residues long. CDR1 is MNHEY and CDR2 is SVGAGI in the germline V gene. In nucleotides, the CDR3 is TGTGCCAGCAGCCCAGGGTTCCCGAACACTGAAGCTTTCTTT. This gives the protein CASSPGFPNTEAFF.

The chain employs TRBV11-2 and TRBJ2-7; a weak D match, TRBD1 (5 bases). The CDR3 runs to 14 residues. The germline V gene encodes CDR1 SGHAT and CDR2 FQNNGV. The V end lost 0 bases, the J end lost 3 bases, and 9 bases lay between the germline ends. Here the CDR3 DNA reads TGTGCCAGCAGCTTAGATACAGGTTTCTACGAGCAGTACTTC. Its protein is CASSLDTGFYEQYF.

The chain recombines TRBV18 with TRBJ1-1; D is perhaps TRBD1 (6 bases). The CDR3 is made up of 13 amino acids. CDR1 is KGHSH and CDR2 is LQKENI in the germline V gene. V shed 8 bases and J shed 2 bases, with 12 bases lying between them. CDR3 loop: CASRFGGNTEAFF. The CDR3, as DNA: TGTGCCAGCCGTTTTGGGGGCAACACTGAAGCTTTCTTT.

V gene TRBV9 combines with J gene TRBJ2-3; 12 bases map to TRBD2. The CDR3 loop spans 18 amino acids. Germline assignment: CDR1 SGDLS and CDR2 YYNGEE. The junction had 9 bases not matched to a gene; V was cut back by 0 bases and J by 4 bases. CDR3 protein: CASSVEASGRVRADTQYF. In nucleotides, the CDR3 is TGTGCCAGCAGCGTAGAGGCTAGCGGGAGGGTACGGGCAGATACGCAGTATTTT.